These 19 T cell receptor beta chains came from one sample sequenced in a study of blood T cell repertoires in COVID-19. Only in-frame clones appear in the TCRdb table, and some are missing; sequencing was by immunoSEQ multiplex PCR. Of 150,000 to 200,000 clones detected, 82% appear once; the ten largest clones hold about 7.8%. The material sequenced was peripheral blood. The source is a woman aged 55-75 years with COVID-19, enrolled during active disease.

CDR3 amino acids: CASSQGAGGGYTF. The CDR3 coding sequence is TGTGCCAGCAGCCAAGGCGCAGGGGGTGGCTACACCTTC. This chain connects TRBV14 to TRBJ1-2; 7 bases line up with TRBD1. The CDR3 covers 13 residues. V lost 1 base to trimming and J lost 7 bases; unmatched junction nucleotides: 3. Germline CDR1 is SGHDN and CDR2 is FVKESK.

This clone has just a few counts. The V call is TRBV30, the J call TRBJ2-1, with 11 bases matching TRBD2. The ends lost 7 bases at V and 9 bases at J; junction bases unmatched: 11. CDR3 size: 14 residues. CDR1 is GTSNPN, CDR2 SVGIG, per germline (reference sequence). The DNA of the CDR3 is TGTGCCTCCATTGACAGACTAGCGGGATTTGAGCAGTTCTTC. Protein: CASIDRLAGFEQFF. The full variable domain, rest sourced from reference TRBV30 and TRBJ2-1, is SQTIHQWPATLVQPVGSPLSLECTVEGTSNPNLYWYRQAAGRGLQLLFYSVGIGQISSEVPQNLSASRPQDRQFILSSKKLLLSDSGFYLCASIDRLAGFEQFFGPGTRLTVL.

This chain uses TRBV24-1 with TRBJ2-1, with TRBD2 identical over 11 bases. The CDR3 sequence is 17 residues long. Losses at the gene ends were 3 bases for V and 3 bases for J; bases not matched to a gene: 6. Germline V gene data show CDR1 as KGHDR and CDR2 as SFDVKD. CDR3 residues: CATSDTRLAGNYNEQFF. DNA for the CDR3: TGTGCCACCAGTGATACCAGACTAGCGGGAAACTACAATGAGCAGTTCTTC.

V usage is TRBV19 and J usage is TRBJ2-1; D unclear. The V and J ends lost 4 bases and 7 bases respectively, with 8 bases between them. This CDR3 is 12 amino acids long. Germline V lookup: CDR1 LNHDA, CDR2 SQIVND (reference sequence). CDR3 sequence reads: CASSTTLNEQFF. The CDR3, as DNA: TGTGCCAGTAGTACGACTCTTAATGAGCAGTTCTTC.

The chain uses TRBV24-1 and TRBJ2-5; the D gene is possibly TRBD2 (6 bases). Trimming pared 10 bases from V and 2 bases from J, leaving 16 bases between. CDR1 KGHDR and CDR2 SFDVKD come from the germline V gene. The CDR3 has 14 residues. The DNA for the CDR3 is TGTGCCACGAAGGGTAGCGGTAAACAAGAGACCCAGTACTTC. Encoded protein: CATKGSGKQETQYF.

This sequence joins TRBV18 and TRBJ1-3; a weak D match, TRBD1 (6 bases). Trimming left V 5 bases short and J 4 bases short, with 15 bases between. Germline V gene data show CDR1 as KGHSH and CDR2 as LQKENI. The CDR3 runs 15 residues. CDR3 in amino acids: CASSIGQLEGNTIYF. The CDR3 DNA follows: TGTGCCAGCTCAATCGGACAGTTAGAAGGAAACACCATATATTTT.

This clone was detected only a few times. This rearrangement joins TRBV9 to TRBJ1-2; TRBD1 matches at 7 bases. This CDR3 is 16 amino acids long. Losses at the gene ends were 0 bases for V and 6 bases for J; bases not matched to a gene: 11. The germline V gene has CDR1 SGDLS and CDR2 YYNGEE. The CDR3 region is CASSVVPDRAGDGYTF. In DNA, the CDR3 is TGTGCCAGCAGCGTAGTCCCCGACAGGGCTGGGGATGGCTACACCTTC.

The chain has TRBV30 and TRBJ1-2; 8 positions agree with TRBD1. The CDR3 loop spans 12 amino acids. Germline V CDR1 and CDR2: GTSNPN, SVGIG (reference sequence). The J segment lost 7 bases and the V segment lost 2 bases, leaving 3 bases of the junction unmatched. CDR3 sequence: CAWSPDRGGYTF. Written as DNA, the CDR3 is TGTGCCTGGAGTCCTGACAGGGGTGGCTACACCTTC. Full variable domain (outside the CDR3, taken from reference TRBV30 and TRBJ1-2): SQTIHQWPATLVQPVGSPLSLECTVEGTSNPNLYWYRQAAGRGLQLLFYSVGIGQISSEVPQNLSASRPQDRQFILSSKKLLLSDSGFYLCAWSPDRGGYTFGSGTRLTVV.

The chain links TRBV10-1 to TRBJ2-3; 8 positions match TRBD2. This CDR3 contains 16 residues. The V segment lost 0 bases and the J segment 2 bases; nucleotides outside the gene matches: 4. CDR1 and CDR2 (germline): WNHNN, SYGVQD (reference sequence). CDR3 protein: CASSESTSGYTDTQYF. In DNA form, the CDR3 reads TGCGCCAGCAGTGAGTCAACTAGCGGATACACAGATACGCAGTATTTT.

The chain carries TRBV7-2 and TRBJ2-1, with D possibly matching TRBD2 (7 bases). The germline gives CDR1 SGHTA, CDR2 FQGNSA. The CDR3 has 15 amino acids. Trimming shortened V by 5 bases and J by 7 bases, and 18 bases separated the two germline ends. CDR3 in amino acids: CASSPHGGARNEQFF. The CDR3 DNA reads TGTGCCAGCAGCCCCCATGGGGGGGCGCGTAATGAGCAGTTCTTC.

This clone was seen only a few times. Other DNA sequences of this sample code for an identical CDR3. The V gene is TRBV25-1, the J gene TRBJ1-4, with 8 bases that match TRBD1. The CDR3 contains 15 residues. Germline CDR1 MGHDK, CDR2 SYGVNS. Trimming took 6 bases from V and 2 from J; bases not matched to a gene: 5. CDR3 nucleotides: TGTGCCAGCAGCCGGCAGGGGGCCACTAATGAAAAACTGTTTTTT. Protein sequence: CASSRQGATNEKLFF.

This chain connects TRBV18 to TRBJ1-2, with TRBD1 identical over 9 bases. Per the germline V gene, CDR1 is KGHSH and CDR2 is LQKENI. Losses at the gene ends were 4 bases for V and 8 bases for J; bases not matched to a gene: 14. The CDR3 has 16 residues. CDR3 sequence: CASSQRTGEVGLGYTF. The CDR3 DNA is TGTGCCAGCTCACAACGGACAGGGGAGGTTGGTTTGGGCTACACCTTC.

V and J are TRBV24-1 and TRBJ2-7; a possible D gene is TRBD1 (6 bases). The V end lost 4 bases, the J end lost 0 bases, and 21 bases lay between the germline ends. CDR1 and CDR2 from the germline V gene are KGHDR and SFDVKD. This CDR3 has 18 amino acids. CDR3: CATSDTQEDSVVSYEQYF. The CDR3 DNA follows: TGTGCCACCAGTGACACGCAGGAGGACAGTGTGGTCTCCTACGAGCAGTACTTC.

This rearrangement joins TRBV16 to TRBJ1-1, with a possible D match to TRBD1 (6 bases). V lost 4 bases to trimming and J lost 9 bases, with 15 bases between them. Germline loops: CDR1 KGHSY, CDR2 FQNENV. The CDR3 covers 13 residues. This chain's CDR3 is CASSRSLGAQAFF. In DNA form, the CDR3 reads TGTGCCAGCAGCCGAAGCTTGGGGGCGCAAGCTTTCTTT.

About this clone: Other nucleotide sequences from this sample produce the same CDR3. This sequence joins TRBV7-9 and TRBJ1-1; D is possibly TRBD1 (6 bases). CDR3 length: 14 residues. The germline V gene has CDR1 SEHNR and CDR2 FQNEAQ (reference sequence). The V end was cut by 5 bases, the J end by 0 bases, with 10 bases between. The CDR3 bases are TGTGCCAGCAGCCCAGGACAGCTGAACACTGAAGCTTTCTTT. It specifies CASSPGQLNTEAFF.

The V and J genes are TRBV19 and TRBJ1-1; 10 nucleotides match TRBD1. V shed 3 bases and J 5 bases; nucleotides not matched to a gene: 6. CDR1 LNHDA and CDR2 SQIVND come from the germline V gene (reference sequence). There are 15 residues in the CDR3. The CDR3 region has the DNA TGTGCCAGTAGTATGAGACAGGGGGCTGTTACTGAAGCTTTCTTT. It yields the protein CASSMRQGAVTEAFF.

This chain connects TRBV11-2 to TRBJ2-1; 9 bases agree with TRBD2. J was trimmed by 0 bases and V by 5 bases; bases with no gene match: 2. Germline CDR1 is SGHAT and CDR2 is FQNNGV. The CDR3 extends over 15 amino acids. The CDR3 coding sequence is TGTGCCAGCAGCGATAGCGGGAGCTCCTACAATGAGCAGTTCTTC. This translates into CASSDSGSSYNEQFF.

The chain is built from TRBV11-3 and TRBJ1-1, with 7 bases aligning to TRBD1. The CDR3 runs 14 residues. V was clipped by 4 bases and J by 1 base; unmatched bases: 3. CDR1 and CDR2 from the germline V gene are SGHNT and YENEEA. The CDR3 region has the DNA TGTGCCAGCAGCTCTGGACAGGAGAACACTGAAGCTTTCTTT. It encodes CASSSGQENTEAFF.

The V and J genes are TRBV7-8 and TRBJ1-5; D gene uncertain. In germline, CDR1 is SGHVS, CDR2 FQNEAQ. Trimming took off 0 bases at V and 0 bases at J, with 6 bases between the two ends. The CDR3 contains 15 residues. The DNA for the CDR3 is TGTGCCAGCAGCTTAGCAGGAGATAGCAATCAGCCCCAGCATTTT. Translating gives CASSLAGDSNQPQHF.